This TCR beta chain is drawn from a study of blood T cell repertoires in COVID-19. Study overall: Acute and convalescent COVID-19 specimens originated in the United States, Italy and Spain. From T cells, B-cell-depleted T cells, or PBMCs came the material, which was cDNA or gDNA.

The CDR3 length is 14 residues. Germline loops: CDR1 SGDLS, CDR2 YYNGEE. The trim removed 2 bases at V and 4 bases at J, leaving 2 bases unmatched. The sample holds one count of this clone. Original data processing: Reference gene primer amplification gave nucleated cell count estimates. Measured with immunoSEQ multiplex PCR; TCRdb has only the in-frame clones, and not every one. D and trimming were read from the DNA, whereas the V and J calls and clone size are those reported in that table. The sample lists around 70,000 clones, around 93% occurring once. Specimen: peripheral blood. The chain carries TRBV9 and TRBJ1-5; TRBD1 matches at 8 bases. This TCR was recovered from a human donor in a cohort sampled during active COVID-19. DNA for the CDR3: TGTGCCAGCAGCGTTACAGGGGGTAATCAGCCCCAGCATTTT. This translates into CASSVTGGNQPQHF.